This T cell receptor (beta chain) is drawn from a study of control samples from healthy donors and cancer patients. Assay: immunoSEQ multiplex PCR; the TCRdb copy retains only in-frame clones and omits some. The sample lists tens of thousands of clones; about nine tenths were seen once. The CDR3 runs to 15 residues. The germline CDR1 and CDR2 sequences are GTSNPN and SVGIG (reference sequence). The V and J ends lost 0 bases and 8 bases respectively, with 16 bases between them. Sequenced input: blood. The TCR originated in a man aged 25-40 years in good health. This chain links TRBV30 with TRBJ1-4; TRBD1 is a possible D gene (5 bases). CDR3 amino acids: CAWSVLRGSWEKLFF. Written as DNA, the CDR3 is TGTGCCTGGAGTGTACTAAGGGGTAGTTGGGAAAAACTGTTTTTT.